The T cell receptor (beta chain) described here comes from a study of blood T cell repertoires in COVID-19. Original processing methods: Scientists estimated how many nucleated cells there were by amplifying reference gene primers. Assay: immunoSEQ multiplex PCR; the TCRdb copy retains only in-frame clones and omits some. That table gives V, J and clone size, and the DNA gave D and trimming. The sample has about 310,000 clones; more than 75% are singletons. The CDR3 consists of 14 residues. Germline loops: CDR1 MNHGY, CDR2 SAAAGT. This TCR came from a woman in her fifties or sixties who had recovered from COVID-19. What was sequenced was peripheral blood. The rearrangement joins TRBV6-8 to TRBJ2-7; D ambiguous. Here the CDR3 reads CDYTFPVTTYEQYF. CDR3 DNA: TGTGACTACACCTTTCCAGTAACCACCTACGAGCAGTACTTC.